The rows below give T cell receptor beta chains drawn from one sample of a study of cytomegalovirus exposure and HLA in healthy donors. Some clones are missing from TCRdb's copy, which holds only in-frame ones; the method was immunoSEQ multiplex PCR. The repertoire has under 250,000 clones, 70% to 80% of them found once; the top ten carry 3.5% to 4%. The specimen was PBMCs. These receptors all come from a male donor in good health and CMV-seronegative. The CDR3 runs from the conserved cysteine through the conserved F or W. Fields, in order: J gene, V gene, clone size, D gene, CDR3 protein, CDR3 DNA. A D gene is named only where the DNA matches it firmly. Some rows mark clone size as missing; the rest say once, few, many or name a class of expanded clone.

j_call: TRBJ1-2
v_call: TRBV7-9
clone_size: .
d_call: .
cdr3_aa: CASSLIMGYTF
cdr3_nt: TGTGCCAGCAGCCTAATTATGGGCTACACCTTC

j_call: TRBJ2-1
v_call: TRBV11-2
clone_size: .
d_call: TRBD2
cdr3_aa: CASSLRREGDEQFF
cdr3_nt: TGTGCCAGCAGCTTGAGGCGGGAGGGTGATGAGCAGTTCTTC

j_call: TRBJ2-1
v_call: TRBV9
clone_size: .
d_call: TRBD2
cdr3_aa: CASSLAGGPYNEQFF
cdr3_nt: TGTGCCAGCAGCCTAGCGGGAGGGCCCTACAATGAGCAGTTCTTC

j_call: TRBJ2-7
v_call: TRBV28
clone_size: .
d_call: .
cdr3_aa: CASTRAGSFSSYEQYF
cdr3_nt: TGTGCCAGCACCCGAGCAGGATCTTTCAGCTCCTACGAGCAGTACTTC

j_call: TRBJ2-5
v_call: TRBV11-2
clone_size: .
d_call: .
cdr3_aa: CASSLDREETQYF
cdr3_nt: TGTGCCAGCAGCTTAGATCGGGAAGAGACCCAGTACTTC

j_call: TRBJ2-1
v_call: TRBV28
clone_size: .
d_call: TRBD2
cdr3_aa: CASSSHSGSVYNEQFF
cdr3_nt: TGTGCCAGCAGTTCACATAGCGGGAGTGTCTACAATGAGCAGTTCTTC

j_call: TRBJ2-2
v_call: TRBV9
clone_size: .
d_call: .
cdr3_aa: CASSVEGRGGGTGELFF
cdr3_nt: TGTGCCAGCAGCGTAGAGGGTCGTGGAGGCGGCACCGGGGAGCTGTTTTTT

j_call: TRBJ1-2
v_call: TRBV2
clone_size: .
d_call: .
cdr3_aa: CASSDGGVNGYTF
cdr3_nt: TGTGCCAGCAGTGATGGAGGGGTGAATGGCTACACCTTC

j_call: TRBJ2-7
v_call: TRBV5-5
clone_size: .
d_call: TRBD1
cdr3_aa: CASSSSLWTGIYEQYF
cdr3_nt: TGTGCCAGCAGCTCATCTCTCTGGACAGGCATCTACGAGCAGTACTTC

j_call: TRBJ1-5
v_call: TRBV6-5
clone_size: .
d_call: TRBD1
cdr3_aa: CASSPTGRNQPQHF
cdr3_nt: TGTGCCAGCAGCCCGACAGGGCGGAATCAGCCCCAGCATTTT

j_call: TRBJ2-5
v_call: TRBV7-2
clone_size: .
d_call: .
cdr3_aa: CASSLIVLQGSRETQYF
cdr3_nt: TGTGCCAGCAGCTTGATTGTCCTTCAGGGATCGAGAGAGACCCAGTACTTC

j_call: TRBJ2-5
v_call: TRBV7-6
clone_size: once
d_call: TRBD1
cdr3_aa: CASSPWTGQETQYF
cdr3_nt: TGTGCCAGCAGCCCGTGGACAGGGCAAGAGACCCAGTACTTC

j_call: TRBJ2-1
v_call: TRBV14
clone_size: .
d_call: TRBD1
cdr3_aa: CASSQVTGLHEQFF
cdr3_nt: TGTGCCAGCAGCCAAGTGACAGGGCTCCATGAGCAGTTCTTC

j_call: TRBJ2-2
v_call: TRBV6-5
clone_size: .
d_call: TRBD1
cdr3_aa: CASSQGASTGELFF
cdr3_nt: TGTGCCAGCAGTCAGGGGGCCAGCACCGGGGAGCTGTTTTTT

j_call: TRBJ1-3
v_call: TRBV5-1
clone_size: .
d_call: .
cdr3_aa: CASRRDSGNTIYF
cdr3_nt: TGCGCCAGCAGGAGGGATTCTGGAAACACCATATATTTT

j_call: TRBJ2-3
v_call: TRBV11-3
clone_size: .
d_call: TRBD1
cdr3_aa: CASSTRQGNTDTQYF
cdr3_nt: TGTGCCAGCAGCACCCGACAGGGAAACACAGATACGCAGTATTTT

j_call: TRBJ1-2
v_call: TRBV28
clone_size: .
d_call: TRBD1
cdr3_aa: CASIHGTGSANYGYTF
cdr3_nt: TGTGCCAGCATCCATGGGACAGGGTCTGCTAACTATGGCTACACCTTC

j_call: TRBJ2-1
v_call: TRBV2
clone_size: .
d_call: .
cdr3_aa: CASSEAQVNEQFF
cdr3_nt: TGTGCCAGCAGTGAAGCTCAGGTCAATGAGCAGTTCTTC

j_call: TRBJ2-5
v_call: TRBV18
clone_size: .
d_call: .
cdr3_aa: CASSPQQGGETQYF
cdr3_nt: TGTGCCAGCTCACCGCAACAGGGTGGAGAGACCCAGTACTTC

j_call: TRBJ1-1
v_call: TRBV7-9
clone_size: .
d_call: .
cdr3_aa: CASSQGGTEAFF
cdr3_nt: TGTGCCAGCAGCCAAGGGGGTACTGAAGCTTTCTTT

j_call: TRBJ2-3
v_call: TRBV9
clone_size: .
d_call: TRBD2
cdr3_aa: CASSVDSGTARDTQYF
cdr3_nt: TGTGCCAGCAGCGTGGATAGCGGGACGGCACGCGATACGCAGTATTTT

j_call: TRBJ2-7
v_call: TRBV28
clone_size: .
d_call: TRBD1
cdr3_aa: CASSRGGGTYPYEQYF
cdr3_nt: TGTGCCAGCTCCAGAGGGGGCGGAACCTATCCCTACGAGCAGTACTTC

j_call: TRBJ1-4
v_call: TRBV2
clone_size: .
d_call: .
cdr3_aa: CASRRGHGVDPKLFF
cdr3_nt: TGTGCCAGCCGGCGGGGCCATGGGGTTGATCCGAAACTGTTTTTT

j_call: TRBJ1-2
v_call: TRBV30
clone_size: .
d_call: TRBD1
cdr3_aa: CAWSPSRDRGLNYGYTF
cdr3_nt: TGTGCCTGGAGCCCGTCCCGGGACAGGGGGCTTAACTATGGCTACACCTTC

j_call: TRBJ2-7
v_call: TRBV2
clone_size: .
d_call: TRBD1
cdr3_aa: CASSGPGQGSYEQYF
cdr3_nt: TGTGCCAGCAGTGGCCCGGGACAGGGCTCCTACGAGCAGTACTTC